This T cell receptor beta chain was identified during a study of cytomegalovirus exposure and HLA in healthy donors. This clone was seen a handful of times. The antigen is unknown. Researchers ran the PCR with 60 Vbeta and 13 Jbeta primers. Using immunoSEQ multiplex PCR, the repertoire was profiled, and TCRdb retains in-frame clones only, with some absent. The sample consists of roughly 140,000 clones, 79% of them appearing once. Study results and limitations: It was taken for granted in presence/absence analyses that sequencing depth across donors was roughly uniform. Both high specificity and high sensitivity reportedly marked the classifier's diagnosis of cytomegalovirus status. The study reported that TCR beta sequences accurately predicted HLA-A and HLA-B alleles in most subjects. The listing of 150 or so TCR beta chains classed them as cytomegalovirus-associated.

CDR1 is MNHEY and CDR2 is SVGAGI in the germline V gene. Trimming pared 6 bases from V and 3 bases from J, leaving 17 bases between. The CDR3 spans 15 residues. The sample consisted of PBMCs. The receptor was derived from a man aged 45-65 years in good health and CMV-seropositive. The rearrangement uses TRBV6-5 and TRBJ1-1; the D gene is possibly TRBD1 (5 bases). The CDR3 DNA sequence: TGTGCCAGCAGAAAACGGGGGATGGGATACACTGAAGCTTTCTTT. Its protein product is CASRKRGMGYTEAFF.